This TCR beta chain was profiled in a study of T cell responses to AZD1222 COVID-19 vaccine. Study information: Whether given at about 4 or about 12 weeks, second doses were pooled.

Trimming at V came to 0 bases and at J to 1 base, leaving 4 bases not matched to a gene. CDR3 size: 17 residues. CDR1 KGHDR and CDR2 SFDVKD come from the germline V gene. The data were produced by immunoSEQ multiplex PCR, yet TCRdb's version contains in-frame clones alone and is incomplete. The table lists 50,000 to 60,000 clones, over 80% of them singletons. With respect to this clone: Its antigen is not identified.

Study outcomes and limitations: The donor cohort was predominantly white British with a female majority, and clonal diversity may have been underestimated. Close to half of spike-specific TCRs reportedly recognize unmutated variant regions. Regions 160-218 and 743-854 held dominance among vaccine-associated CD4 TCRs, which spanned spike.

The V call is TRBV24-1, the J call TRBJ2-3; TRBD2 matches at 9 bases. The sequencing here drew on peripheral blood, taken on day 0 of AZD1222 vaccination. The source of this sequence is an adult in good health. CDR3 loop: CATSDLKTSGRTDTQYF. The CDR3 DNA reads as TGTGCCACCAGTGATTTGAAGACTAGCGGACGCACAGATACGCAGTATTTT.